These 25 T cell receptor beta chains were sequenced from one sample in a study of T cell repertoires in cytomegalovirus infection. TCRdb reanalysed the reads using MiXCR and keeps one entry per CDR3 protein. The sample records about 150,000 distinct CDR3 sequences, 23% being singletons. Sequenced material: PBMCs. These receptors originate from a human donor in good health (CMV status not recorded). Some clones in this sample may be carry-over from other donors' samples.

This clonotype showed up just a few times. The V call is TRBV6-1, the J call TRBJ1-5; TRBD1 is a possible D gene (6 bases). The CDR3 runs to 13 residues. Looked up from germline, CDR1 is MNHNS and CDR2 is SASEGT. Trimming took off 8 bases at V and 5 bases at J, with 13 bases between the two ends. The CDR3 reads CASGSAGDQPQHF. As DNA, the CDR3 is TGTGCCAGCGGTTCGGCAGGGGATCAGCCCCAGCATTTT.

In nucleotides, the CDR3 is TGTGCCAGCAGCTATACCGGGACTAGCCCGAGTAATGAGCAGTTCTTC. It codes for CASSYTGTSPSNEQFF. V and J are TRBV7-3 and TRBJ2-1, with 9 bases fitting TRBD2. V lost 4 bases and J lost 7; bases outside the gene matches: 11. The CDR3 contains 16 residues. Germline-derived CDR1 and CDR2 are SGHTA and FQGTGA.

This rearrangement joins TRBV2 to TRBJ1-5, with TRBD1 matching 7 bases. The CDR3 length is 13 residues. Trimming removed 8 bases from V and 4 bases from J; junction bases left unmatched: 5. Germline V gives CDR1 SNHLY, CDR2 FYNNEI. The CDR3, as DNA: TGTGCCAGCTCTTGGGACAGTAATCAGCCCCAGCATTTT. Translating it yields CASSWDSNQPQHF.

The sample holds a few counts of this clonotype. The rearrangement joins TRBV2 to TRBJ2-1; 7 bases fit TRBD2. The CDR3 is 15 amino acids. Unmatched junction bases numbered 7, after V lost 3 bases and J lost 5 bases. Germline assignment: CDR1 SNHLY and CDR2 FYNNEI. This chain's CDR3 is CASSDPQGGNNEQFF. CDR3 in DNA: TGTGCCAGCAGTGATCCCCAGGGAGGGAACAATGAGCAGTTCTTC.

At least ten counts were recorded for this clonotype. The chain uses TRBV11-2 and TRBJ2-3; unclear D gene. Trimming removed 0 bases from V and 4 bases from J, with 8 bases in between. CDR3 size: 14 residues. Germline V lookup: CDR1 SGHAT, CDR2 FQNNGV. This chain's CDR3 is CASSLDLVPDTQYF. DNA for the CDR3: TGTGCCAGCAGCTTAGATCTTGTCCCAGATACGCAGTATTTT.

This clonotype was recorded a few times. This chain links TRBV27 with TRBJ2-3, with 8 bases aligning to TRBD1. Germline CDR1 and CDR2: MNHEY and SMNVEV (reference sequence). The CDR3 totals 15 residues. V shed 9 bases and J 4 bases; nucleotides not matched to a gene: 12. The CDR3 sequence is CASTGGSDSADTQYF. The CDR3 nucleotides read TGTGCCAGTACAGGGGGATCAGATTCCGCAGATACGCAGTATTTT.

This clonotype has at least ten counts. The chain combines TRBV12-3 or TRBV12-4 with TRBJ1-6; TRBD1 might be the D (5 bases). There are 13 residues in the CDR3. V was shortened by 1 base and J by 7 bases, with 5 bases between the two germline ends. The CDR3 sequence: CASSLGGNSPLHF. The CDR3 nucleotides are TGTGCCAGCAGTTTAGGGGGGAATTCACCCCTCCACTTT.

The CDR3 bases are TGCAGTGCTAGAGATTGGGACCGGGCTAGCACAGATACGCAGTATTTT. This sequence encodes CSARDWDRASTDTQYF. The rearrangement joins TRBV20-1 to TRBJ2-3, with D perhaps TRBD1 or TRBD2 (5 bases each). The germline gives CDR1 DFQATT, CDR2 SNEGSKA (reference sequence). Trimming cost V 0 bases and J 0 bases, with 13 bases left between them. The length of the CDR3 is 16 residues.

J is TRBJ1-1 and V is TRBV7-2; 7 nucleotides line up with TRBD1. J was trimmed by 7 bases and V by 4 bases; bases with no gene match: 9. Per the germline V gene, CDR1 is SGHTA and CDR2 is FQGNSA. The CDR3 runs 14 residues. The CDR3 loop is CASSSLGDRLEAFF. The CDR3 coding sequence is TGTGCCAGCAGCTCCCTAGGGGACAGACTTGAAGCTTTCTTT.

This clonotype showed up just a few times. The CDR3 sequence: CASSLPRAGGRGEQFF. CDR3 DNA: TGTGCCAGCAGTCTCCCGAGGGCGGGGGGGAGGGGTGAGCAGTTCTTC. The rearrangement uses TRBV28 and TRBJ2-1; TRBD2 agrees at 9 bases. Germline CDR1 reads MDHEN; CDR2 reads SYDVKM. The V gene end was trimmed by 5 bases and the J gene end by 9 bases; junction bases not matched to a gene: 14. This CDR3 spans 16 amino acids.

This clonotype was counted a few times. The chain couples TRBV28 to TRBJ2-2; TRBD2 matches 12 bases. The CDR3 totals 16 residues. Germline assignment: CDR1 MDHEN and CDR2 SYDVKM. V was clipped by 0 bases and J by 5 bases; unmatched bases: 1. CDR3 protein: CASSLWLAGGTGELFF. The DNA of the CDR3 is TGTGCCAGCAGTTTATGGCTAGCGGGGGGGACCGGGGAGCTGTTTTTT. Using reference TRBV28 and TRBJ2-2 for the parts outside the CDR3, the full variable domain is DVKVTQSSRYLVKRTGEKVFLECVQDMDHENMFWYRQDPGLGLRLIYFSYDVKMKEKGDIPEGYSVSREKKERFSLILESASTNQTSMYLCASSLWLAGGTGELFFGEGSRLTVL.

The V gene is TRBV4-1, the J gene TRBJ2-2; the D is unclear. Between the trimmed V and J ends, which lost 1 base and 5 bases, there was a span of 11 bases. This CDR3 comprises 15 residues. CDR1 and CDR2 (germline): MGHRA, YSYEKL. In DNA form, the CDR3 reads TGCGCCAGCAGCCAAGTCGAACTTATAACCGGGGAGCTGTTTTTT. Amino acids: CASSQVELITGELFF.

Only a few counts were recorded for this clonotype. The rearrangement joins TRBV2 to TRBJ1-2; D is possibly TRBD1 (6 bases). Germline V gives CDR1 SNHLY, CDR2 FYNNEI. V gave up 1 base and J gave up 5 bases, with 8 bases separating them. The CDR3 is made up of 13 amino acids. The CDR3 sequence: CASSEGQAYGYTF. CDR3 nucleotide sequence: TGTGCCAGCAGTGAAGGACAGGCTTATGGCTACACCTTC. Full variable domain (remainder filled in from reference TRBV2 and TRBJ1-2): EPEVTQTPSHQVTQMGQEVILRCVPISNHLYFYWYRQILGQKVEFLVSFYNNEISEKSEIFDDQFSVERPDGSNFTLKIRSTKLEDSAMYFCASSEGQAYGYTFGSGTRLTVV.

This clonotype was found a few times. This chain links TRBV11-2 with TRBJ1-1, with D hard to call. The germline V gene encodes CDR1 SGHAT and CDR2 FQNNGV. V lost 0 bases, J lost 6 bases, and 8 bases lay in between. This CDR3 comprises 13 residues. As DNA, the CDR3 is TGTGCCAGCAGCTTAGAGATTAGGGCTGAAGCTTTCTTT. Translated: CASSLEIRAEAFF.

The gene calls are TRBV3-1 and TRBJ1-2; D ambiguous. The V gene lost 1 base and the J gene lost 3 bases, with 6 bases spanning the gap. Germline CDR1 and CDR2: LGHDT and YNNKEL (reference sequence). There are 13 residues in the CDR3. CDR3 residues: CASSQAPYYGYTF. The CDR3, as DNA: TGTGCCAGCAGCCAAGCTCCGTACTATGGCTACACCTTC.

The gene calls are TRBV25-1 and TRBJ1-2; D is unclear. The germline CDR1 and CDR2 sequences are MGHDK and SYGVNS. This CDR3 comprises 13 residues. V lost 6 bases and J lost 3, with 11 bases in between. CDR3 sequence reads: CASRRTADYGYTF. The CDR3 DNA follows: TGTGCCAGCAGGCGGACCGCCGACTATGGCTACACCTTC.

This clonotype was observed many times. V and J are TRBV7-2 and TRBJ2-1; the D call may be TRBD1 or TRBD2 (5 bases each). Germline values: CDR1 SGHTA, CDR2 FQGNSA. The V end was cut by 2 bases, the J end by 6 bases, with 8 bases between. The CDR3 totals 13 residues. The CDR3 bases are TGTGCCAGCAGCTTACGGGGCCTCAATGAGCAGTTCTTC. Amino acids: CASSLRGLNEQFF.

The chain combines TRBV7-2 with TRBJ2-7; 15 bases line up with TRBD2. Germline loops: CDR1 SGHTA, CDR2 FQGNSA. J gave up 1 base and V 2 bases, and 9 bases lay outside the gene matches. This CDR3 is built from 19 residues. In DNA, the CDR3 is TGTGCCAGCAGCTTACTGGGACTAGCGGGAGGTCCATCATCCTACGAGCAGTACTTC. Amino acid sequence: CASSLLGLAGGPSSYEQYF.

The sample holds a few counts of this clonotype. The gene calls are TRBV6-5 and TRBJ1-2; the match to TRBD1 covers 7 bases. The junction had 7 bases not matched to a gene; V was cut back by 6 bases and J by 3 bases. The CDR3 covers 14 residues. Per the germline V gene, CDR1 is MNHEY and CDR2 is SVGAGI. CDR3 coding DNA: TGTGCCAGCAGGGAGACAGGGAGGCACTATGGCTACACCTTC. It codes for CASRETGRHYGYTF.

CDR3 bases: TGTGCCAGCAGTTGGCAAGCGGAAAACACAGATACGCAGTATTTT. This translates into CASSWQAENTDTQYF. The rearrangement uses TRBV28 and TRBJ2-3; maybe TRBD2 (5 bases). V shed 4 bases and J shed 2 bases, with 13 bases lying between them. Germline values: CDR1 MDHEN, CDR2 SYDVKM. The CDR3 has 15 residues.

Comment on this clonotype: One junction end does not reproduce the germline sequence, and a read error may be involved. The chain employs TRBV10-2 and TRBJ1-2; 8 positions match TRBD1. The CDR3 consists of 14 residues. The germline V gene has CDR1 WSHSY and CDR2 SAAADI. The CDR3 loop reads CASRSGGADYGYIF. For the CDR3, the DNA is TGCGCCAGCAGATCAGGGGGCGCTGACTATGGCTACATCTTC.

The chain joins TRBV7-6 to TRBJ2-5; TRBD2 agrees at 8 bases. In germline, CDR1 is SGHVS, CDR2 FNYEAQ. The CDR3 is 13 amino acids. J was trimmed by 3 bases and V by 5 bases; bases with no gene match: 2. In DNA, the CDR3 is TGTGCCAGCAGCCCGACTAGCGAAGAGACCCAGTACTTC. The encoded protein is CASSPTSEETQYF. Together with reference TRBV7-6 and TRBJ2-5, the CDR3 gives the full variable domain: GAGVSQSPRYKVTKRGQDVALRCDPISGHVSLYWYRQALGQGPEFLTYFNYEAQQDKSGLPNDRFSAERPEGSISTLTIQRTEQRDSAMYRCASSPTSEETQYFGPGTRLLVL.

The rearrangement uses TRBV28 and TRBJ2-5, with 11 bases identical to TRBD2. J lost 4 bases, V lost 5 bases, and 6 bases had no gene match. Germline V lookup: CDR1 MDHEN, CDR2 SYDVKM. The CDR3 has 15 residues. The CDR3 DNA reads as TGTGCCAGCAGTCGTAGCGGGGGGGCCCGAGAGACCCAGTACTTC. This codes for CASSRSGGARETQYF.

This clonotype occurred once. The chain combines TRBV9 with TRBJ1-2; D perhaps matches TRBD1 (6 bases). The CDR3 extends over 14 amino acids. V lost 0 bases to trimming and J lost 7 bases, with 13 bases between them. Germline assignment: CDR1 SGDLS and CDR2 YYNGEE. The chain's CDR3 is CASSVGVGAGGYTF. The CDR3, as DNA: TGTGCCAGCAGCGTAGGGGTGGGGGCCGGTGGCTACACCTTC.

The chain is built from TRBV20-1 and TRBJ2-3, with D perhaps TRBD2 (5 bases). Germline-derived CDR1 and CDR2 are DFQATT and SNEGSKA (reference sequence). This CDR3 is built from 15 residues. V was trimmed by 0 bases and J by 0 bases, leaving 10 bases between them. The CDR3 spells CSARDPTRSTDTQYF. The CDR3 bases are TGCAGTGCTAGAGATCCCACTAGAAGCACAGATACGCAGTATTTT.